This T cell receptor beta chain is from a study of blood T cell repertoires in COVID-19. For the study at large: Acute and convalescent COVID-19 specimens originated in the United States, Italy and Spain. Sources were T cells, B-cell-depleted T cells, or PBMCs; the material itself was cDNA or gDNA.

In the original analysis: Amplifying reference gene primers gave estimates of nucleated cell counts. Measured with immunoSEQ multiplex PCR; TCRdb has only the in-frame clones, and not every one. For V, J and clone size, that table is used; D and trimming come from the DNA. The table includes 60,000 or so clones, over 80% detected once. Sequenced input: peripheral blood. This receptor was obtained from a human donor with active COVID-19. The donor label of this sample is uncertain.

Here the CDR3 reads CASSPGGTSRSYNEQFF. The CDR3, as DNA: TGTGCCAGCAGTCCGGGCGGGACTAGCCGGTCCTACAATGAGCAGTTCTTC. This sequence joins TRBV27 and TRBJ2-1; 9 nucleotides match TRBD2. V was pared by 5 bases and J by 1 base, with 9 bases of the junction left unmatched. The CDR3 runs to 17 residues. Looked up from germline, CDR1 is MNHEY and CDR2 is SMNVEV (reference sequence).